These 4 T cell receptor beta chains were sequenced from one sample in a study of blood T cell repertoires in COVID-19. TCRdb's copy holds only in-frame clones and misses some; the assay was immunoSEQ multiplex PCR. The repertoire holds under 250,000 clones, with more than 70% as singletons. Sequencing input: peripheral blood. All receptors derive from a man older than 75 with acute or convalescent COVID-19.

The chain links TRBV3-1 (or the pseudogene TRBV3-2) to TRBJ2-5; the D gene is possibly TRBD1 (5 bases). The CDR3 is made up of 15 amino acids. Germline values: CDR1 LGHDT, CDR2 YNNKEL (reference sequence). V was cut by 1 base and J by 1 base, with 10 bases left in between. Here the CDR3 DNA reads TGTGCCAGCAGCCAAGCGGTGGGGCCCCAAGAGACCCAGTACTTC. Amino acid sequence: CASSQAVGPQETQYF.

This rearrangement joins TRBV19 to TRBJ1-5, with 10 bases matching TRBD1. CDR1 is LNHDA and CDR2 is SQIVND in the germline V gene (reference sequence). This CDR3 contains 16 residues. V gave up 3 bases and J gave up 3 bases; unmatched junction bases: 5. The CDR3: CASSIRGTGDNQPQHF. DNA of the CDR3: TGTGCCAGTAGTATTAGAGGGACAGGGGACAATCAGCCCCAGCATTTT.

CDR3: CASSYSLTTNQETQYF. Written as DNA, the CDR3 is TGTGCCAGCAGCTACTCCCTGACTACGAACCAAGAGACCCAGTACTTC. V gene TRBV11-1 combines with J gene TRBJ2-5; possible D gene TRBD2, 5 bases. CDR3 length equals 16 residues. The V gene's germline CDR1 is SGHAT and CDR2 FQDESV (reference sequence). The V gene lost 4 bases and the J gene lost 0 bases, with 15 bases spanning the gap. The full variable domain, its missing parts supplied by reference TRBV11-1 and TRBJ2-5, is EAEVAQSPRYKITEKSQAVAFWCDPISGHATLYWYRQILGQGPELLVQFQDESVVDDSQLPKDRFSAERLKGVDSTLKIQPAELGDSAMYLCASSYSLTTNQETQYFGPGTRLLVL.

The rearrangement links TRBV27 to TRBJ1-2; TRBD1 matches at 9 bases. The trim removed 6 bases at V and 5 bases at J, leaving 13 bases unmatched. Germline assignment: CDR1 MNHEY and CDR2 SMNVEV (reference sequence). CDR3 length: 16 residues. The CDR3 loop reads CASRLGPGTGSYGYTF. The CDR3, as DNA: TGTGCCAGCAGGCTGGGACCCGGGACAGGGTCATATGGCTACACCTTC.